One sample yielded the 7 T cell receptor beta chains listed below, sequenced in a study of breast tumors, draining lymph nodes, adjacent tissues. Breast cancer patients provided tissue from their axillary draining lymph nodes. TCRdb independently ran MiXCR on the multiplex PCR reads; one entry per CDR3 protein. The data show around 140,000 distinct CDR3 sequences, around 22% seen once. The sample comprised axillary lymph node tissue. Receptor source: a female donor with breast cancer. Some clones in this sample may be carry-over from other donors' samples.

In this sample, this clonotype turned up a few times. V and J are TRBV28 and TRBJ2-2; D remains ambiguous. Germline lookup yields CDR1 MDHEN and CDR2 SYDVKM. The CDR3 is 12 residues long. V was trimmed by 10 bases and J by 4 bases, leaving 10 bases between them. The CDR3 DNA reads as TGTGCCACCGAAATTCGCACCGGGGAGCTGTTTTTT. As protein: CATEIRTGELFF.

This clonotype appeared many times. This sequence joins TRBV20-1 and TRBJ2-3; 8 bases fit TRBD2. The CDR3 is made up of 15 amino acids. The V gene's germline CDR1 is DFQATT and CDR2 SNEGSKA (reference sequence). With V trimmed by 3 bases and J by 5 bases, 10 bases remained unmatched. The CDR3 DNA reads TGCAGTGCTAGCCTTGAGACTAGCGTGGAAGATACGCAGTATTTT. Protein product: CSASLETSVEDTQYF.

This clonotype has at least ten counts. CDR3 sequence reads: CASSTSSGKETQYF. The CDR3 DNA is TGTGCCAGTAGTACGTCTAGCGGAAAAGAGACCCAGTACTTC. The V gene is TRBV19, the J gene TRBJ2-5; TRBD2 aligns across 7 bases. Germline loops: CDR1 LNHDA, CDR2 SQIVND (reference sequence). V gave up 4 bases and J gave up 3 bases; unmatched junction bases: 5. The CDR3 length is 14 residues.

This clonotype has ten or more counts. The chain combines TRBV12-3 or TRBV12-4 with TRBJ2-7, with TRBD1 matching over 9 bases. The CDR3 is 14 residues long. Germline trimming cut 5 bases from V and 4 bases from J; bases unmatched to any gene: 6. Here the CDR3 reads CASSLTGGVYEQYF. DNA of the CDR3: TGTGCCAGCAGTCTTACAGGGGGCGTTTACGAGCAGTACTTC.

This chain joins TRBV20-1 and TRBJ2-7, with TRBD2 identical over 8 bases. The CDR3 has 18 residues. The germline CDR1 and CDR2 sequences are DFQATT and SNEGSKA (reference sequence). With 6 bases clipped from V and 0 bases from J, the junction kept 19 bases outside the gene matches. The CDR3: CSAWPRAGDTTSSYEQYF. The CDR3 DNA reads TGCAGTGCGTGGCCTCGAGCGGGAGACACTACGAGCTCCTACGAGCAGTACTTC.

The chain combines TRBV30 with TRBJ2-3; tentative D call: TRBD2 (6 bases). V lost 1 base and J 3 bases, leaving 14 bases between the germline ends. Germline-derived CDR1 and CDR2 are GTSNPN and SVGIG (reference sequence). The CDR3 sequence is 15 residues long. The CDR3 reads CAWSDNWGRTDTQYF. The CDR3 DNA is TGTGCCTGGAGTGACAACTGGGGGAGGACAGATACGCAGTATTTT.

This clonotype has ten or more counts. This chain uses TRBV20-1 with TRBJ2-1; perhaps TRBD1 as D (5 bases). CDR3 length equals 12 residues. Germline CDR1 reads DFQATT; CDR2 reads SNEGSKA (reference sequence). V was shortened by 7 bases and J by 5 bases, with 12 bases between the two germline ends. The CDR3 bases are TGCAGTGAGCTATCCAGGGACAATGAGCAGTTCTTC. It codes for CSELSRDNEQFF.